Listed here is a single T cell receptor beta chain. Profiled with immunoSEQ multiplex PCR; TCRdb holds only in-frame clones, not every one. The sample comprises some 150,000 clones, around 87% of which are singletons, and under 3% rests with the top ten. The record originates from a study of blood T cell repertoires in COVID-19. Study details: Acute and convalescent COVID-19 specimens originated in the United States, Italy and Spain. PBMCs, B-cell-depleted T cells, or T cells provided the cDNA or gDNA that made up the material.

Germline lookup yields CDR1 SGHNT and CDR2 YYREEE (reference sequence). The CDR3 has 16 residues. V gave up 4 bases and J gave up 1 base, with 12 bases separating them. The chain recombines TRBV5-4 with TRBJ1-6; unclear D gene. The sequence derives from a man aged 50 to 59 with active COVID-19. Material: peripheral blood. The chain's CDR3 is CASSPRTGSYNSPLHF. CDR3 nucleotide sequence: TGTGCCAGCAGCCCTAGGACGGGGTCCTATAATTCACCCCTCCACTTT.